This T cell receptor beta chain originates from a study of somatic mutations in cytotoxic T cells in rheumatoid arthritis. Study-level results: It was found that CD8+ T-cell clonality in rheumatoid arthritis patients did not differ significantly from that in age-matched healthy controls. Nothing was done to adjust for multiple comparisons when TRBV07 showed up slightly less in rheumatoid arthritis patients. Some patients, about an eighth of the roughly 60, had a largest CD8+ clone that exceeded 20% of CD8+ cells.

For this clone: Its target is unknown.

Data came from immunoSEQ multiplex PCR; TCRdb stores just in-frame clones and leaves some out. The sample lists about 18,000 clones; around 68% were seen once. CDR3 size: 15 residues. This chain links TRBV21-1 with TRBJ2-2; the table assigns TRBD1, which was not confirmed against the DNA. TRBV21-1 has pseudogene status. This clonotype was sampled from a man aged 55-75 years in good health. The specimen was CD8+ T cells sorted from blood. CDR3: CASKIGHPNTGELFF. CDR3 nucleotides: TGTGCCAGCAAGATAGGACACCCGAACACCGGGGAGCTGTTTTTT.